This T cell receptor beta chain was recovered during a study of cytomegalovirus exposure and HLA in healthy donors. Findings and limits, study-wide: Later analysis suggested most CMV-associated TCR beta chains were HLA-restricted. A link between a missense DCLRE1C variant and TCR beta V- and J-gene trimming emerged from a later analysis.

The PCR had 60 Vbeta and 13 Jbeta primers. Method: immunoSEQ multiplex PCR; TCRdb's copy keeps in-frame clones and lacks some. This table has about 76,000 clones, roughly 73% appearing once. Germline CDR1 is SGHAT and CDR2 is FQNNGV. This CDR3 has 13 amino acids. V dropped 5 bases and J dropped 6 bases, with 12 bases sitting between them. Only a few counts were recorded for this clone. The antigen is unknown. This receptor was obtained from a middle-aged woman in good health and CMV-seropositive. The material sequenced was PBMCs. The chain joins TRBV11-2 to TRBJ2-3, with TRBD2 as a possible D gene (5 bases). The CDR3, as DNA: TGTGCCAGCAGCGGAGGCTCCAGGGATACGCAGTATTTT. This gives the protein CASSGGSRDTQYF.